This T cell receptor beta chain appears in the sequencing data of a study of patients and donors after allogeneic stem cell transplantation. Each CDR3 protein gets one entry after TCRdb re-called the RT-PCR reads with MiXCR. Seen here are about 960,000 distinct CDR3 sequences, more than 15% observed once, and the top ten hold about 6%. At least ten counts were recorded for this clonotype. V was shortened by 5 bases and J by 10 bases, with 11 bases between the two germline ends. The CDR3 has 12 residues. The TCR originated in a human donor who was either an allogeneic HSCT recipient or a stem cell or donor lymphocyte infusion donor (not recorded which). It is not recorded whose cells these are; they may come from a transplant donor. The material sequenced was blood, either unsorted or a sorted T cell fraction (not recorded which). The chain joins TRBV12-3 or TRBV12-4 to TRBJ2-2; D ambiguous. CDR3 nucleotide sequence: TGTGCCAGCAGTCCCGATAATTCGGAGCTGTTTTTT. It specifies CASSPDNSELFF.